These 8 T cell receptor beta chains share one sample of origin, sequenced in a study of blood T cell repertoires in COVID-19. The table came from immunoSEQ multiplex PCR; TCRdb's copy has only in-frame clones and leaves some out. The sample holds about 100,000 clones, less than 75% seen once. Sequenced material: peripheral blood. These receptor sequences come from a woman in her 40s with acute or convalescent COVID-19.

The chain recombines TRBV7-8 with TRBJ2-7, with D possibly TRBD2 on 7 matching bases. Trimming left V 1 base short and J 2 bases short, with 21 bases between. This CDR3 has 18 residues. CDR1 SGHVS and CDR2 FQNEAQ come from the germline V gene. The CDR3 nucleotides read TGTGCCAGCAGCTTAGGGGGGCTAGCGGAATGGATTACCTACGAGCAGTACTTC. This codes for CASSLGGLAEWITYEQYF.

The chain has TRBV28 and TRBJ2-5; 10 bases line up with TRBD2. CDR3 length: 15 amino acids. J lost 5 bases, V lost 8 bases, and 11 bases had no gene match. Per germline, CDR1 MDHEN and CDR2 SYDVKM. DNA for the CDR3: TGTGCCAGCCATGGGGTAGCGGGGGGTCAGGAGACCCAGTACTTC. Protein sequence: CASHGVAGGQETQYF.

As to this clone: Being one base from a much bigger clone, this may be a read error. This sample includes further DNA sequences coding for the same CDR3. The rearrangement uses TRBV11-2 and TRBJ1-1; D is perhaps TRBD1 (5 bases). Deletions cut 4 bases from V and 1 base from J, with 7 bases between. This CDR3 has 13 residues. CDR1 is SGHAT and CDR2 is FQNNGV in the germline V gene. The DNA of the CDR3 is TGTGCCAGCAGCTCCCAGGGGAACACTGAAGCTTTCTTT. Translation gives CASSSQGNTEAFF.

This chain joins TRBV6-5 and TRBJ1-2; TRBD1 might be the D (5 bases). Trimming took off 6 bases at V and 6 bases at J, with 11 bases between the two ends. This CDR3 contains 12 residues. CDR1 MNHEY and CDR2 SVGAGI come from the germline V gene. The CDR3 loop is CASSNGGDGYTF. The DNA for the CDR3 is TGTGCCAGCAGCAACGGGGGAGATGGCTACACCTTC.

This chain joins TRBV5-5 and TRBJ1-1, with D possibly being TRBD1 (5 bases). Trimming removed 2 bases from V and 3 bases from J, with 11 bases in between. The CDR3 contains 14 residues. The germline V gene encodes CDR1 SGHKS and CDR2 YYEKEE (reference sequence). CDR3 region: CASSFTSRDTEAFF. The DNA for the CDR3 is TGTGCCAGCAGCTTCACCTCCAGGGACACTGAAGCTTTCTTT.

This clone was observed many times. The chain uses TRBV7-3 and TRBJ2-1; D call uncertain. The CDR3 extends over 14 amino acids. Germline-derived CDR1 and CDR2 are SGHTA and FQGTGA. V was cut by 0 bases and J by 9 bases, with 12 bases left in between. The CDR3 DNA is TGTGCCAGCAGCTTAACGTTAAGTGCAGGTGAGCAGTTCTTC. This codes for CASSLTLSAGEQFF. Using reference TRBV7-3 and TRBJ2-1 for the parts outside the CDR3, the full variable domain is GAGVSQTPSNKVTEKGKYVELRCDPISGHTALYWYRQSLGQGPEFLIYFQGTGAADDSGLPNDRFFAVRPEGSVSTLKIQRTERGDSAVYLCASSLTLSAGEQFFGPGTRLTVL.

The rearrangement joins TRBV6-5 to TRBJ2-2, with 8 bases fitting TRBD2. CDR1 and CDR2 (germline): MNHEY, SVGAGI. The CDR3 length is 15 residues. V dropped 2 bases and J dropped 6; count of bases not matched to a gene: 5. The CDR3 DNA follows: TGTGCCAGCAGTTACGATAGCGGGGTGGCCGGGGAGCTGTTTTTT. Its translation is CASSYDSGVAGELFF.

This chain joins TRBV11-1 and TRBJ2-1, with a possible D match to TRBD2 (6 bases). The V and J ends lost 3 bases and 0 bases respectively, with 9 bases between them. The CDR3 runs to 15 residues. Germline CDR1 SGHAT, CDR2 FQDESV (reference sequence). The CDR3 DNA is TGTGCCAGCAGCTTCCGGGGGAACTCCTACAATGAGCAGTTCTTC. This codes for CASSFRGNSYNEQFF. Using reference TRBV11-1 and TRBJ2-1 for the parts outside the CDR3, the full variable domain is EAEVAQSPRYKITEKSQAVAFWCDPISGHATLYWYRQILGQGPELLVQFQDESVVDDSQLPKDRFSAERLKGVDSTLKIQPAELGDSAMYLCASSFRGNSYNEQFFGPGTRLTVL.